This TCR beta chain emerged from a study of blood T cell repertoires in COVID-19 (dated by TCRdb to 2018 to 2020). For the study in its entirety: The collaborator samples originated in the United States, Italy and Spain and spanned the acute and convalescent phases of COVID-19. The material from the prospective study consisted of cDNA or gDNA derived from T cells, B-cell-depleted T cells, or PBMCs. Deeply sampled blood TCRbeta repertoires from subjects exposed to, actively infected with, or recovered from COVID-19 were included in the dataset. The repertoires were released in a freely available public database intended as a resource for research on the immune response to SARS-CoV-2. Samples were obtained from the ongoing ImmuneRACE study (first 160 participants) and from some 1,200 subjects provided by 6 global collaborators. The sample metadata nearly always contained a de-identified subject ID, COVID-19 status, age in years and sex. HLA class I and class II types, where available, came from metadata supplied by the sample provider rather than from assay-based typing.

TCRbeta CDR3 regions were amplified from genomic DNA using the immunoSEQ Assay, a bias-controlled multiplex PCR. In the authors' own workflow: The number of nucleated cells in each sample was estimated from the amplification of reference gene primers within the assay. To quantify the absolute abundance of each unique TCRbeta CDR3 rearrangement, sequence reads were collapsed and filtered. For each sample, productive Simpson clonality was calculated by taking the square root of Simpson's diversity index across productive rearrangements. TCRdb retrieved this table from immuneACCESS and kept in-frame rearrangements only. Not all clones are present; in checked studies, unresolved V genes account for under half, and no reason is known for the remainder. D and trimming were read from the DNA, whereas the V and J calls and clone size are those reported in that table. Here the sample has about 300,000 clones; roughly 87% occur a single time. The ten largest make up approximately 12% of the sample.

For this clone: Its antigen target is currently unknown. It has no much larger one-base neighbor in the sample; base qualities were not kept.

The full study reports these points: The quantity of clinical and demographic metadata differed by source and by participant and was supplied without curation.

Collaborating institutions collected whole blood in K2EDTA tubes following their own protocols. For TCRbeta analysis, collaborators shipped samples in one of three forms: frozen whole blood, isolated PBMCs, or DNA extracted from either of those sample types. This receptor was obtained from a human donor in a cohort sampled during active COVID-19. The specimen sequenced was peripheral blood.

The CDR3 protein: CASSSLRTGRNIQYF. The sequenced DNA is TGTGCCAGCAGCTCCCTAAGGACAGGAAGGAACATTCAGTACTTC. This chain joins TRBV5-6 to TRBJ2-4; 7 bases in the junction line up with TRBD1. Trimmed from V: 3 bases; trimmed from J: 7 bases; junction bases lacking a gene match: 10. The CDR3 goes from the cysteine to the phenylalanine over 15 residues. The read is trimmed to its CDR3 DNA, 45 bases read in frame from base 1. Looking up the germline V gene yields CDR1 SGHDT and CDR2 YYEEEE.